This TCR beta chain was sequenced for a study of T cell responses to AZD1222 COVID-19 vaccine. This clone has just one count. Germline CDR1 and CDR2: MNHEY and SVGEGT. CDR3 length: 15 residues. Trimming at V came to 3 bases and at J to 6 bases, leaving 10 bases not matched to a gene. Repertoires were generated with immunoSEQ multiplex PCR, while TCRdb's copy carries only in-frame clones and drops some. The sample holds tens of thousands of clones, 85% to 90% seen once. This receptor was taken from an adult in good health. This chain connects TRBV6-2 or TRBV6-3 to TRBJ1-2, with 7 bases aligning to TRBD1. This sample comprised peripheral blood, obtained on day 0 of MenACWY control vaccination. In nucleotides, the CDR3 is TGTGCCAGCAGTTATTTGGACAGGCTGAGACATGGCTACACCTTC. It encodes CASSYLDRLRHGYTF.